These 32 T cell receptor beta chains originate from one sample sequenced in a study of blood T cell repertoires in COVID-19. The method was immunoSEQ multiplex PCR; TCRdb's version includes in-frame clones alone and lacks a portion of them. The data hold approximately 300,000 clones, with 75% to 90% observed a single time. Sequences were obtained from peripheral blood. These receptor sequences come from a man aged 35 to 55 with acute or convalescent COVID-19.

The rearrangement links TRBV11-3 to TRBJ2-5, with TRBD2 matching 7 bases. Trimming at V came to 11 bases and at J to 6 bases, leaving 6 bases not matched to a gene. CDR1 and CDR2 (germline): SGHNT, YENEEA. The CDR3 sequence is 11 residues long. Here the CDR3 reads CAGEGKQTQYF. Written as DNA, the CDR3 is TGTGCCGGGGAGGGAAAGCAGACCCAGTACTTC.

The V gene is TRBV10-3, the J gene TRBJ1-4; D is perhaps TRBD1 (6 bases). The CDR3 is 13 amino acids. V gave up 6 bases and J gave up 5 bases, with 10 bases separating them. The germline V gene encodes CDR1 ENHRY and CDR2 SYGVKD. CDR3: CAIRQGPNEKLFF. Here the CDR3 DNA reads TGTGCCATCAGACAGGGTCCGAATGAAAAACTGTTTTTT.

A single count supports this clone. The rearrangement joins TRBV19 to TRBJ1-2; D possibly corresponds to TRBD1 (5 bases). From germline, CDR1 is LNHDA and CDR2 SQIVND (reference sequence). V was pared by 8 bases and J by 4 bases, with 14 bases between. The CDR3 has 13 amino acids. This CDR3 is CASRRDRGYGYTF. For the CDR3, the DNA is TGTGCCAGTCGCAGGGATCGAGGCTATGGCTACACCTTC.

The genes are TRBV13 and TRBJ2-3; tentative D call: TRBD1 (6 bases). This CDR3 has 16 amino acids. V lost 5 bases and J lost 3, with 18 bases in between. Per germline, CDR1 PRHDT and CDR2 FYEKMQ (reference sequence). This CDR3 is CASSLRQARQTDTQYF. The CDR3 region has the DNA TGTGCCAGCAGCCTCCGACAGGCTCGGCAGACAGATACGCAGTATTTT.

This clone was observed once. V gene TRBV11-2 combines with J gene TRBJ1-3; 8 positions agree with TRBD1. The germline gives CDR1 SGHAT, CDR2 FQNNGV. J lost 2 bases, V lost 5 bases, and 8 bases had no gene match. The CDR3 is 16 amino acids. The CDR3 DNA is TGTGCCAGCAGCCCCGACGACAGGGGAGCTGGAAACACCATATATTTT. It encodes CASSPDDRGAGNTIYF.

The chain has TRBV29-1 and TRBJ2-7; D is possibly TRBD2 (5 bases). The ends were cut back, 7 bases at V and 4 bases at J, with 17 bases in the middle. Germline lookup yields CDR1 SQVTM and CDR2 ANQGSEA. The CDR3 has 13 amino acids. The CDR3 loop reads CSGAPGNGYEQYF. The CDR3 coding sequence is TGCAGCGGAGCCCCGGGGAATGGATACGAGCAGTACTTC.

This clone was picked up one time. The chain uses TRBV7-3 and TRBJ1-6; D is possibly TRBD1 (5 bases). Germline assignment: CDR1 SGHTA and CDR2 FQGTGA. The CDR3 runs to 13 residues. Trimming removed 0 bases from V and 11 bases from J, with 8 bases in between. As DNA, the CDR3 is TGTGCCAGCAGCTTAACGGGGGGGACACCCCTCCACTTT. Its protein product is CASSLTGGTPLHF.

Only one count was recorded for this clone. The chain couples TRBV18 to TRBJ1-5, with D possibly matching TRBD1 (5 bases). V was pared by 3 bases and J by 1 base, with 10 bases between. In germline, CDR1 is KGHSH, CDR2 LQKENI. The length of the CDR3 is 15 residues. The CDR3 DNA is TGTGCCAGCTCACCCAAGGAGGGGAGCAATCAGCCCCAGCATTTT. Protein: CASSPKEGSNQPQHF.

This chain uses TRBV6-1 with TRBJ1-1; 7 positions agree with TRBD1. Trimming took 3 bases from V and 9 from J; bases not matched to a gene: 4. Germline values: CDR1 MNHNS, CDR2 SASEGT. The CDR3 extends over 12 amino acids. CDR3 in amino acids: CASSDYRGKAFF. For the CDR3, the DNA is TGTGCCAGCAGTGATTACAGGGGAAAAGCTTTCTTT.

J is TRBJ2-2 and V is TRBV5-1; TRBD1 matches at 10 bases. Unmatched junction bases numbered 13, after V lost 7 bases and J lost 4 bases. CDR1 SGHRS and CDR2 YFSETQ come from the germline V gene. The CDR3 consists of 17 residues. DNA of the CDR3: TGCGCCAGCGGAGAGACAGGGGGCGCCGGGGGCACCGGGGAGCTGTTTTTT. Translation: CASGETGGAGGTGELFF.

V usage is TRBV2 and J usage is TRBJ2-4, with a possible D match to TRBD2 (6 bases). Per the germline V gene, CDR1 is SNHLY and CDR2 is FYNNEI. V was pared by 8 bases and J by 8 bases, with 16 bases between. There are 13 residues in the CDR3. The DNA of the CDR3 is TGTGCCAGCGCTCCGTCTTGGGGGGACATTCAGTACTTC. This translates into CASAPSWGDIQYF.

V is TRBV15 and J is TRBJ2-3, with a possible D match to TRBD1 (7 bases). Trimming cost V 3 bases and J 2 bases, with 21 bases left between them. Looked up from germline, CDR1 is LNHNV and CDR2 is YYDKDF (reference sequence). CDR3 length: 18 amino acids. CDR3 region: CATSRATGGGSVTDTQYF. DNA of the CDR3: TGTGCCACCAGCAGGGCCACCGGAGGGGGCTCCGTCACAGATACGCAGTATTTT.

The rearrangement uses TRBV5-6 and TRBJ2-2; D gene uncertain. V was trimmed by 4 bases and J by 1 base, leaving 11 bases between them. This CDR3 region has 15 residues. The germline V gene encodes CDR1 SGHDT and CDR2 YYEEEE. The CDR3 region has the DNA TGTGCCAGCAGCCCAAGCGTGAGGAACACCGGGGAGCTGTTTTTT. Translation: CASSPSVRNTGELFF.

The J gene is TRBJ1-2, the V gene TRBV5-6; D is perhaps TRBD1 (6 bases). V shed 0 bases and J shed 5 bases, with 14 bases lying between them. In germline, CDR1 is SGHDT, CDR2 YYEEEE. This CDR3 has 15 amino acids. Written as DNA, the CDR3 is TGTGCCAGCAGCTTGGGCCCTGGCAGGGGATATGGCTACACCTTC. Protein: CASSLGPGRGYGYTF.

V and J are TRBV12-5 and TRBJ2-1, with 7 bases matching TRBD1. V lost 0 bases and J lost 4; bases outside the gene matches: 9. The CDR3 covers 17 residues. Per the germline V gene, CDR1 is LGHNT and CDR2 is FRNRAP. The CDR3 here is CASGLVFVRDSYNEQFF. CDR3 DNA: TGTGCTAGTGGTTTGGTATTCGTTCGGGACAGTTACAATGAGCAGTTCTTC.

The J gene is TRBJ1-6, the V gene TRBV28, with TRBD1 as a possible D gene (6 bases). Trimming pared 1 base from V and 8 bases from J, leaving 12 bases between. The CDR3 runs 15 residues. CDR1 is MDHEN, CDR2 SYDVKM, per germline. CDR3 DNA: TGTGCCAGCAGTTTATCCCGACAGGAGGATTCACCCCTCCACTTT. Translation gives CASSLSRQEDSPLHF.

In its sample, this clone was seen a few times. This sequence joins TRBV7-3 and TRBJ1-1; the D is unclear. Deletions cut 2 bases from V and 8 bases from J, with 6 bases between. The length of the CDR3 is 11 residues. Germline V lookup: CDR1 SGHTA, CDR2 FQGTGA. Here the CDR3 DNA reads TGTGCCAGCAGCTTATATCCGGAAGCTTTCTTT. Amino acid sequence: CASSLYPEAFF.

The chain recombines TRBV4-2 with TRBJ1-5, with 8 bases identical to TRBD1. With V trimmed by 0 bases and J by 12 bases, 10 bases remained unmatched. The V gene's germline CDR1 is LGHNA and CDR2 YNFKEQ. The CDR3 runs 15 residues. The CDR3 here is CASSQEAGGFRLQHF. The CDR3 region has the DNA TGTGCCAGCAGCCAAGAAGCAGGGGGCTTCAGGCTCCAGCATTTT.

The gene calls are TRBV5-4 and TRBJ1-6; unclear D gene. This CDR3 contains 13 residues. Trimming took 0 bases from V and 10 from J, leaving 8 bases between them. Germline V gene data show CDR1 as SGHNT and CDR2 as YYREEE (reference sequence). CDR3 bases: TGTGCCAGCAGCTTGGACACCTCATCACCCCTCCACTTT. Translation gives CASSLDTSSPLHF.

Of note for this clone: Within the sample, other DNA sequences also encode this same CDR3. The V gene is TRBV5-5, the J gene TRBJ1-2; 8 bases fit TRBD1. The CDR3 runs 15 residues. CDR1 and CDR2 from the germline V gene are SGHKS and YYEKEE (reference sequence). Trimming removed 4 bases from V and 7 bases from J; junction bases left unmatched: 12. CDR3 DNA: TGTGCCAGCAGCCCTCGGCAGGGGGCATTAGGTGGCTACACCTTC. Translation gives CASSPRQGALGGYTF. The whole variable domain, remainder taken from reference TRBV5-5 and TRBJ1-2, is DAGVTQSPTHLIKTRGQQVTLRCSPISGHKSVSWYQQVLGQGPQFIFQYYEKEERGRGNFPDRFSARQFPNYSSELNVNALLLGDSALYLCASSPRQGALGGYTFGSGTRLTVV.

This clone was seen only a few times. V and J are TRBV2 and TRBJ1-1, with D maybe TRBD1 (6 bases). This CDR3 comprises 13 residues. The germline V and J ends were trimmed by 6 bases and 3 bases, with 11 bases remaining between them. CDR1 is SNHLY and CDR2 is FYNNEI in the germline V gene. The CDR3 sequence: CASREGVDTEAFF. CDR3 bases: TGTGCCAGCAGAGAGGGGGTTGACACTGAAGCTTTCTTT.

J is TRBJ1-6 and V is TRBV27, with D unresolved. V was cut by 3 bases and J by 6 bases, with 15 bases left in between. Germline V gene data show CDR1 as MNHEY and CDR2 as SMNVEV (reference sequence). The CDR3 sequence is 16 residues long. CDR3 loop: CASSLARGKGNSPLHF. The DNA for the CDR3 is TGTGCCAGCAGTTTGGCTCGCGGGAAAGGTAATTCACCCCTCCACTTT.

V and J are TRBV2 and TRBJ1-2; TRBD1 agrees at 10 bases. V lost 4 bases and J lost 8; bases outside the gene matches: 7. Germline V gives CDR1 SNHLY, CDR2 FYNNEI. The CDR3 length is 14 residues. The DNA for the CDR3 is TGTGCCAGCAGTGTGGGACAGGGGTACGGAGGCTACACCTTC. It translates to CASSVGQGYGGYTF.

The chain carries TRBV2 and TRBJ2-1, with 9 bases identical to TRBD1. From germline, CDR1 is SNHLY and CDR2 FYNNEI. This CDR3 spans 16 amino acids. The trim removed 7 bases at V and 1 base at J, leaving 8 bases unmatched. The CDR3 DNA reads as TGTGCCAGCACTACCGGGACAGGGTATTCCTACAATGAGCAGTTCTTC. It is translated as CASTTGTGYSYNEQFF.

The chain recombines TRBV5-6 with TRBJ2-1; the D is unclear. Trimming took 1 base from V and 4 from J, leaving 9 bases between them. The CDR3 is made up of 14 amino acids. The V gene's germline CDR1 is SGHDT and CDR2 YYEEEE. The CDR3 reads CASSLNGLYNEQFF. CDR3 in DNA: TGTGCCAGCAGCTTGAACGGTCTATACAATGAGCAGTTCTTC.

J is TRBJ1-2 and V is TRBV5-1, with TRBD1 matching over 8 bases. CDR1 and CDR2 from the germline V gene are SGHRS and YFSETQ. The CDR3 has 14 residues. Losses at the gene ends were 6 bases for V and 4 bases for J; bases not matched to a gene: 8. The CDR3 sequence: CASTSGDRTYGYTF. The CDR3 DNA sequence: TGCGCCAGCACCTCGGGGGACAGGACCTATGGCTACACCTTC. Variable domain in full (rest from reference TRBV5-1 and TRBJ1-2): KAGVTQTPRYLIKTRGQQVTLSCSPISGHRSVSWYQQTPGQGLQFLFEYFSETQRNKGNFPGRFSGRQFSNSRSEMNVSTLELGDSALYLCASTSGDRTYGYTFGSGTRLTVV.

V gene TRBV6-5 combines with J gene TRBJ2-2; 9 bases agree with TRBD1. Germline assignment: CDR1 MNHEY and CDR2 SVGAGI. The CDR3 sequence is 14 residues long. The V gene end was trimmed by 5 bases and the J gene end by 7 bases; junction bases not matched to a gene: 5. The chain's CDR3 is CASSPRQGDGELFF. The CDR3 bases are TGTGCCAGCAGTCCCAGACAGGGGGACGGGGAGCTGTTTTTT.

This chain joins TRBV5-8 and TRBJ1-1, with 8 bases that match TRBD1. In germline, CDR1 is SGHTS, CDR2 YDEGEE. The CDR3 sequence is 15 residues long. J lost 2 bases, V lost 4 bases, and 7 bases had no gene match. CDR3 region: CASSRTGTGNTEAFF. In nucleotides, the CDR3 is TGTGCCAGCAGCCGAACCGGGACAGGAAACACTGAAGCTTTCTTT.

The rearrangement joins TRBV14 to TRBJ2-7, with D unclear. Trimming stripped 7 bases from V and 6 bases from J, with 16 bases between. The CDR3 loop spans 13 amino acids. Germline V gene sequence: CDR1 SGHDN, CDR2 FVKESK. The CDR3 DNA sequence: TGTGCCAGCACCGACTTTGTAGACGGCGAGCAGTACTTC. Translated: CASTDFVDGEQYF.

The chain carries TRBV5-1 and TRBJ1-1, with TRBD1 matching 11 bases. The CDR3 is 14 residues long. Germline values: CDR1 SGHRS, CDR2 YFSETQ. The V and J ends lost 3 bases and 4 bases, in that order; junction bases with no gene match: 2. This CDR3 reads CASSSGTGGTEAFF. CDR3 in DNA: TGCGCCAGCAGCTCCGGGACAGGGGGCACTGAAGCTTTCTTT.

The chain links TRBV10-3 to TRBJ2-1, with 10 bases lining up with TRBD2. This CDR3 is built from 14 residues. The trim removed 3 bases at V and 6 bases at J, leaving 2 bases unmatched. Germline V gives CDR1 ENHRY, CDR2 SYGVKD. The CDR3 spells CAISDQRGGNEQFF. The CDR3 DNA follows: TGTGCCATCAGTGATCAGCGGGGGGGCAATGAGCAGTTCTTC.

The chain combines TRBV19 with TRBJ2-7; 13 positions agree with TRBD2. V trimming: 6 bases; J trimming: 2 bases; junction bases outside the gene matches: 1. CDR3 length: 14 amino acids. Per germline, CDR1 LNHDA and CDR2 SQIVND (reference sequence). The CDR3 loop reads CASRTSGGAYEQYF. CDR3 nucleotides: TGTGCCAGTAGAACTAGCGGGGGGGCCTACGAGCAGTACTTC.